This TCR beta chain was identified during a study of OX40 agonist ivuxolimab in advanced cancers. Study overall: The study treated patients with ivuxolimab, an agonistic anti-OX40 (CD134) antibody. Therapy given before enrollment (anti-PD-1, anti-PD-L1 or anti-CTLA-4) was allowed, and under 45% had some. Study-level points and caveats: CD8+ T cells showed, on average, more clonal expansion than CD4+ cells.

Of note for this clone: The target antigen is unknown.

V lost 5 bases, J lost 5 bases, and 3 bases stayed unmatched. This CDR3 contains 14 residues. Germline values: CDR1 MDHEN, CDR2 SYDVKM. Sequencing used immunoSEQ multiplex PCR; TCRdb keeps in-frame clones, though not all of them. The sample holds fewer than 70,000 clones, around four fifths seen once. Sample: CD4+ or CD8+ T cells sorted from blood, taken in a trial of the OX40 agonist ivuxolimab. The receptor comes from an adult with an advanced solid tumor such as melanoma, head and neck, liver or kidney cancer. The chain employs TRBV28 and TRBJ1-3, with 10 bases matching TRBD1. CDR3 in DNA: TGTGCCAGCAGTGAGGGACAGGGGAGAAACACCATATATTTT. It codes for CASSEGQGRNTIYF.